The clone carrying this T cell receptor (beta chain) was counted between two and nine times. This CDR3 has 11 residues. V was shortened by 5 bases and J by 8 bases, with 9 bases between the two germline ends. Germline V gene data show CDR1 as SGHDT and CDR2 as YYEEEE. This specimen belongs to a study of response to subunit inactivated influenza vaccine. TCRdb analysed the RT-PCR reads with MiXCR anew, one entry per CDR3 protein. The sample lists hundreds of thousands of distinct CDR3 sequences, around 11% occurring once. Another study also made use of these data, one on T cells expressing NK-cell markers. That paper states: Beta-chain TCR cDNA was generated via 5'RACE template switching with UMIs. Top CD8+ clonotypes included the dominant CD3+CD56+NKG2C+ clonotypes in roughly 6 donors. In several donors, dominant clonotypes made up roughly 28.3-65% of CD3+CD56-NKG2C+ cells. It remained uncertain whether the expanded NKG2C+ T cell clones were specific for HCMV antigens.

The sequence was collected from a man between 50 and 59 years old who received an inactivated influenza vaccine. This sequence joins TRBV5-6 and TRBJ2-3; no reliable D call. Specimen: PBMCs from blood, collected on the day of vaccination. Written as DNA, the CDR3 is TGTGCCAGCAGTACGGGCTCTACGCAGTATTTT. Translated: CASSTGSTQYF.